The following is a TCR beta chain sequence with its context. Antigen: not known. This record belongs to a study of T cell responses to AZD1222 COVID-19 vaccine. V dropped 6 bases and J dropped 0 bases, with 17 bases sitting between them. This CDR3 spans 16 amino acids. Germline CDR1 and CDR2: MDHEN and SYDVKM. Using immunoSEQ multiplex PCR, the repertoire was profiled, and TCRdb retains in-frame clones only, with some absent. This table holds 95,000 to 110,000 clones, roughly 89% found once. Study-wide results and caveats: Repertoire samples came only from after the peak T cell response. Among the donors, most were white British and more were female, and clonal diversity was possibly underestimated.

The receptor comes from an adult in good health. The material sequenced was peripheral blood, taken on day 0 of AZD1222 vaccination. The chain combines TRBV28 with TRBJ1-2, with D perhaps matching TRBD1 (5 bases). DNA for the CDR3: TGTGCCAGCAGGGCTTATGACAGAGGCACTAACTATGGCTACACCTTC. This translates into CASRAYDRGTNYGYTF.